A single sample gave rise to the 16 T cell receptor beta chains below, sequenced in a study of blood T cell repertoires in COVID-19. TCRdb keeps only in-frame clones here, not all; method: immunoSEQ multiplex PCR. The table shows roughly 100,000 clones, with around four fifths occurring only once. The sequencing input was peripheral blood. Every receptor here comes from a human donor in a cohort sampled during active COVID-19.

This clone appeared a few times. The chain is built from TRBV15 and TRBJ1-1, with TRBD1 as a possible D gene (5 bases). Germline CDR1 LNHNV, CDR2 YYDKDF (reference sequence). The CDR3 totals 15 residues. Trimming stripped 0 bases from V and 2 bases from J, with 10 bases between. The CDR3 region is CATSREKGANTEAFF. In DNA form, the CDR3 reads TGTGCCACCAGCAGAGAGAAAGGGGCCAACACTGAAGCTTTCTTT.

V is TRBV5-1 and J is TRBJ1-1; unclear D gene. V was pared by 4 bases and J by 4 bases, with 17 bases between. This CDR3 is 15 amino acids long. Germline lookup yields CDR1 SGHRS and CDR2 YFSETQ. In DNA form, the CDR3 reads TGCGCCAGCAGCCCTGGAGAGGGTTGGAGCACTGAAGCTTTCTTT. Its protein is CASSPGEGWSTEAFF.

The rearrangement uses TRBV25-1 and TRBJ2-7, with D possibly matching TRBD2 (6 bases). CDR1 is MGHDK and CDR2 is SYGVNS in the germline V gene. Trimming took off 1 base at V and 4 bases at J, with 14 bases between the two ends. The CDR3 spans 15 residues. CDR3 bases: TGTGCCAGCAGTGAATCGGGTCTCGCGGGGTACGAGCAGTACTTC. Protein product: CASSESGLAGYEQYF.

The V call is TRBV15, the J call TRBJ2-7, with TRBD2 as a possible D gene (5 bases). CDR3 length: 11 amino acids. The germline CDR1 and CDR2 sequences are LNHNV and YYDKDF (reference sequence). The V end lost 9 bases, the J end lost 3 bases, and 9 bases lay between the germline ends. In nucleotides, the CDR3 is TGTGCCACTTACGGGGACTACGAGCAGTACTTC. Encoded protein: CATYGDYEQYF.

The chain uses TRBV7-2 and TRBJ1-1; unclear D gene. This CDR3 has 14 amino acids. The germline CDR1 and CDR2 sequences are SGHTA and FQGNSA. The ends were cut back, 4 bases at V and 3 bases at J, with 12 bases in the middle. CDR3 in amino acids: CASSWAHGHTEAFF. The CDR3 DNA follows: TGTGCCAGCAGCTGGGCCCACGGTCACACTGAAGCTTTCTTT. The full variable domain, its missing parts supplied by reference TRBV7-2 and TRBJ1-1, is GAGVSQSPSNKVTEKGKDVELRCDPISGHTALYWYRQSLGQGLEFLIYFQGNSAPDKSGLPSDRFSAERTGGSVSTLTIQRTQQEDSAVYLCASSWAHGHTEAFFGQGTRLTVV.

The chain joins TRBV30 to TRBJ1-1, with 8 bases identical to TRBD1. This CDR3 spans 13 amino acids. Germline CDR1 is GTSNPN and CDR2 is SVGIG (reference sequence). V was pared by 8 bases and J by 5 bases, with 10 bases of the junction left unmatched. The chain's CDR3 is CAQTGQGWTEAFF. As DNA, the CDR3 is TGTGCCCAAACCGGACAGGGTTGGACTGAAGCTTTCTTT.

This chain links TRBV5-1 with TRBJ1-1; 7 nucleotides agree with TRBD1. The CDR3 is made up of 18 amino acids. The germline gives CDR1 SGHRS, CDR2 YFSETQ. V dropped 3 bases and J dropped 0; count of bases not matched to a gene: 14. The CDR3 loop reads CASSSQGQPKGVNTEAFF. CDR3 in DNA: TGCGCCAGCAGCTCGCAGGGACAGCCAAAAGGTGTGAACACTGAAGCTTTCTTT.

The chain couples TRBV5-4 to TRBJ1-2, with 7 bases matching TRBD1. CDR3 length: 14 residues. Trimming took 4 bases from V and 1 from J; bases not matched to a gene: 4. Germline lookup yields CDR1 SGHNT and CDR2 YYREEE (reference sequence). CDR3 sequence (DNA): TGTGCCAGCAGCCCCGGACAGGTTAACTATGGCTACACCTTC. This encodes CASSPGQVNYGYTF.

The chain is built from TRBV2 and TRBJ2-3; D gene ambiguous. Germline CDR1 SNHLY, CDR2 FYNNEI. The V end lost 6 bases, the J end lost 9 bases, and 16 bases lay between the germline ends. The CDR3 covers 13 residues. The CDR3: CASRGEGAGTQYF. The CDR3 DNA is TGTGCCAGCAGAGGTGAAGGAGCCGGGACGCAGTATTTT.

This clone has just a few counts. The genes are TRBV5-4 and TRBJ1-1; TRBD1 aligns across 8 bases. CDR1 and CDR2 (germline): SGHNT, YYREEE (reference sequence). CDR3 length: 14 residues. The V segment lost 3 bases and the J segment 7 bases; nucleotides outside the gene matches: 8. CDR3 in DNA: TGTGCCAGCAGCTCCGGACAGGGAGGAGTTGAAGCTTTCTTT. Amino acid sequence: CASSSGQGGVEAFF.

The V gene is TRBV15, the J gene TRBJ1-5; D gene unclear. The germline V and J ends were trimmed by 5 bases and 0 bases, with 8 bases remaining between them. The CDR3 is 14 amino acids. The germline gives CDR1 LNHNV, CDR2 YYDKDF (reference sequence). The CDR3 coding sequence is TGTGCCACCAGCCACCGAGATAGCAATCAGCCCCAGCATTTT. Protein: CATSHRDSNQPQHF. The whole variable domain, filled in from reference TRBV15 and TRBJ1-5, reads DAMVIQNPRYQVTQFGKPVTLSCSQTLNHNVMYWYQQKSSQAPKLLFHYYDKDFNNEADTPDNFQSRRPNTSFCFLDIRSPGLGDTAMYLCATSHRDSNQPQHFGDGTRLSIL.

The chain uses TRBV7-2 and TRBJ1-1, with D possibly TRBD1 on 6 matching bases. Per the germline V gene, CDR1 is SGHTA and CDR2 is FQGNSA. The V end lost 2 bases, the J end lost 0 bases, and 7 bases lay between the germline ends. The CDR3 runs to 14 residues. CDR3 protein: CASSLRQVNTEAFF. Written as DNA, the CDR3 is TGTGCCAGCAGCTTAAGACAGGTGAACACTGAAGCTTTCTTT.

The V gene is TRBV7-9, the J gene TRBJ2-1; D possibly corresponds to TRBD2 (5 bases). Germline CDR1 SEHNR, CDR2 FQNEAQ (reference sequence). V was clipped by 5 bases and J by 4 bases, with 18 bases between them. The CDR3 is made up of 16 amino acids. The DNA for the CDR3 is TGTGCCAGCAGCCACCTGACTACACTACCTTACAATGAGCAGTTCTTC. This codes for CASSHLTTLPYNEQFF.

The chain employs TRBV6-2 or TRBV6-3 and TRBJ1-3, with D maybe TRBD1 (5 bases). V shed 2 bases and J shed 4 bases, with 15 bases lying between them. The CDR3 is 16 residues long. Germline loops: CDR1 MNHEY, CDR2 SVGEGT. CDR3 residues: CASSYQRQTFGNTIYF. CDR3 DNA sequence: TGTGCCAGCAGTTACCAGAGACAGACGTTCGGAAACACCATATATTTT.

The chain couples TRBV5-1 to TRBJ1-2; 9 bases are shared with TRBD1. The CDR3 contains 16 residues. Trimming took 0 bases from V and 4 from J; bases not matched to a gene: 7. CDR1 is SGHRS and CDR2 is YFSETQ in the germline V gene. The CDR3 loop is CASSLGDRDIRYGYTF. CDR3 DNA: TGCGCCAGCAGCTTGGGGGACAGGGACATCCGCTATGGCTACACCTTC.

This chain uses TRBV6-2 or TRBV6-3 with TRBJ2-7, with D possibly TRBD1 on 6 matching bases. The CDR3 runs 14 residues. Germline V CDR1 and CDR2: MNHEY, SVGEGT. Trimming removed 5 bases at V and 2 bases at J, with 13 bases between. Written as DNA, the CDR3 is TGTGCCAGCAGTCCAGGACAGCCAGCCTACGAGCAGTACTTC. It codes for CASSPGQPAYEQYF.